Listed here are 30 T cell receptor beta chains from one sample, sequenced in a study of T cells in Graves' hyperthyroidism and ophthalmopathy. Regions amplified from RNA transcripts were the TCR beta CDR3 regions. TCR CDR3 regions were first amplified by RT-PCR with HTBI primers. In TCRdb, the multiplex PCR reads were re-called with MiXCR into one record per CDR3 protein. The sample contains 700,000 to 950,000 distinct CDR3 sequences, around a third of which appear only once. The sequenced material came from blood. The receptors were sampled from a woman aged 40 to 55 with Graves' hyperthyroidism.

The V and J genes are TRBV7-2 and TRBJ2-7, with 7 bases fitting TRBD1. This CDR3 has 14 residues. Germline V gene sequence: CDR1 SGHTA, CDR2 FQGNSA. Unmatched junction bases numbered 5, after V lost 6 bases and J lost 0 bases. Written as DNA, the CDR3 is TGTGCCAGCAGTCGGGACAGATTCTCCTACGAGCAGTACTTC. The encoded protein is CASSRDRFSYEQYF.

The J gene is TRBJ1-2, the V gene TRBV12-3 or TRBV12-4; D perhaps matches TRBD1 (5 bases). The CDR3 runs 15 residues. Trimming cost V 6 bases and J 4 bases, with 18 bases left between them. The DNA for the CDR3 is TGTGCCAGCAGCTTGGCAAAGGGACCGTTCTATGGCTACACCTTC. Encoded protein: CASSLAKGPFYGYTF.

This clonotype was observed once. The V and J genes are TRBV7-9 and TRBJ1-2, with D tentatively TRBD1 (5 bases). Trimming removed 1 base at V and 6 bases at J, with 12 bases between. The germline V gene has CDR1 SEHNR and CDR2 FQNEAQ (reference sequence). The CDR3 loop spans 14 amino acids. CDR3 loop: CASSLDGGTDGYTF. For the CDR3, the DNA is TGTGCCAGCAGCTTAGACGGGGGTACGGATGGCTACACCTTC.

This CDR3 reads CASSSTPSRDQYF. CDR3 DNA sequence: TGTGCCAGCAGCTCTACCCCCTCCCGAGACCAGTACTTC. The chain is built from TRBV11-2 and TRBJ2-5, with D unclear. There are 13 residues in the CDR3. V was clipped by 4 bases and J by 10 bases, with 16 bases between them. Germline CDR1 SGHAT, CDR2 FQNNGV.

The chain joins TRBV11-3 to TRBJ2-2; tentatively, D is TRBD1 (5 bases). Germline V CDR1 and CDR2: SGHNT, YENEEA. The length of the CDR3 is 14 residues. Trimming pared 4 bases from V and 4 bases from J, leaving 10 bases between. The CDR3 here is CASSSGRATGELFF. CDR3 DNA: TGTGCCAGCAGCTCTGGCAGGGCCACCGGGGAGCTGTTTTTT.

Here the CDR3 reads CASSSGVSNYGYTF. The CDR3 DNA follows: TGTGCCAGCAGCTCTGGAGTATCTAACTATGGCTACACCTTC. The J gene is TRBJ1-2, the V gene TRBV7-9; no clear D. In germline, CDR1 is SEHNR, CDR2 FQNEAQ (reference sequence). This CDR3 is 14 amino acids long. V was trimmed by 4 bases and J by 0 bases, leaving 9 bases between them.

A note on this clonotype: A read error is possible here, since a much larger clone lies one base away. The J gene is TRBJ2-2, the V gene TRBV5-1, with 7 bases that match TRBD1. The CDR3 runs to 16 residues. CDR1 and CDR2 from the germline V gene are SGHRS and YFSETQ. CDR3 protein: CAGSLPRGRTDGELFF. The CDR3 nucleotides are TGCGCCGGCAGCTTGCCGAGGGGGCGCACGGACGGGGAGCTGTTTTTT.

This sequence joins TRBV6-2 or TRBV6-3 and TRBJ2-5; possible D gene TRBD1, 5 bases. Trimming shortened V by 6 bases and J by 4 bases, and 15 bases separated the two germline ends. Germline V lookup: CDR1 MNHEY, CDR2 SVGEGT. This CDR3 is 14 amino acids long. The CDR3: CASRRPLQGETQYF. CDR3 sequence (DNA): TGTGCCAGCAGACGACCGCTGCAGGGAGAGACCCAGTACTTC.

V gene TRBV29-1 combines with J gene TRBJ2-5, with D maybe TRBD1 (5 bases). The CDR3 extends over 14 amino acids. From germline, CDR1 is SQVTM and CDR2 ANQGSEA. Deletions cut 5 bases from V and 5 bases from J, with 18 bases between. In DNA, the CDR3 is TGCAGCGTTCGCTTACAAGATTGGGGCGAGACCCAGTACTTC. Translation gives CSVRLQDWGETQYF.

This clonotype has just a few counts. V is TRBV19 and J is TRBJ1-5; D remains ambiguous. The CDR3 spans 14 residues. The germline V and J ends were trimmed by 10 bases and 0 bases, with 13 bases remaining between them. From germline, CDR1 is LNHDA and CDR2 SQIVND (reference sequence). For the CDR3, the DNA is TGTGCCACCTCCCCAACTTCTAGCAATCAGCCCCAGCATTTT. Its protein product is CATSPTSSNQPQHF.

The V gene is TRBV29-1, the J gene TRBJ1-1; possible D gene TRBD1, 5 bases. V dropped 7 bases and J dropped 4 bases, with 13 bases sitting between them. CDR1 is SQVTM, CDR2 ANQGSEA, per germline. CDR3 length: 12 residues. The CDR3 nucleotides are TGCAGCGCTATCGGGGGGGTCACTGAAGCTTTCTTT. It specifies CSAIGGVTEAFF.

The chain carries TRBV5-8 and TRBJ2-7; D remains unclear. CDR1 and CDR2 from the germline V gene are SGHTS and YDEGEE. The CDR3 spans 17 residues. Trimming pared 1 base from V and 2 bases from J, leaving 19 bases between. The CDR3 loop reads CASSLLARSQSTYEQYF. The DNA for the CDR3 is TGTGCCAGCAGCTTGTTGGCGCGGAGCCAAAGTACCTACGAGCAGTACTTC.

This chain connects TRBV25-1 to TRBJ2-3, with D unclear. Germline assignment: CDR1 MGHDK and CDR2 SYGVNS. The CDR3 consists of 16 residues. Trimming took 2 bases from V and 2 from J, leaving 14 bases between them. CDR3 in DNA: TGTGCCAGCAGTGAAGCCAGGTCTTCCCACACAGATACGCAGTATTTT. Its protein product is CASSEARSSHTDTQYF. The variable domain in full, completed from reference TRBV25-1 and TRBJ2-3, reads EADIYQTPRYLVIGTGKKITLECSQTMGHDKMYWYQQDPGMELHLIHYSYGVNSTEKGDLSSESTVSRIRTEHFPLTLESARPSHTSQYLCASSEARSSHTDTQYFGPGTRLTVL.

In this sample, this clonotype turned up many times. The CDR3 DNA is TGCAGTGCTAGAGTTGGTGGCTACACCTTC. It specifies CSARVGGYTF. This chain joins TRBV20-1 and TRBJ1-2; D is uncertain. Germline CDR1 and CDR2: DFQATT and SNEGSKA (reference sequence). With 1 base removed from V and 7 bases from J, the gap between germline ends came to 4 bases. The length of the CDR3 is 10 residues.

The V gene is TRBV29-1, the J gene TRBJ2-7, with TRBD2 matching over 11 bases. Germline V gives CDR1 SQVTM, CDR2 ANQGSEA. This CDR3 comprises 14 residues. The V segment lost 7 bases and the J segment 3 bases; nucleotides outside the gene matches: 8. Here the CDR3 DNA reads TGCAGCGCCAGACTAGCGGGGCCCCTCTACGAGCAGTACTTC. As protein: CSARLAGPLYEQYF.

This clonotype was found many times. The rearrangement uses TRBV20-1 and TRBJ1-5, with no clear D. V was cut by 1 base and J by 3 bases, with 7 bases left in between. Germline values: CDR1 DFQATT, CDR2 SNEGSKA (reference sequence). The CDR3 has 13 amino acids. The CDR3 reads CSARGIVNQPQHF. DNA of the CDR3: TGCAGTGCTAGAGGGATCGTCAATCAGCCCCAGCATTTT.

The chain uses TRBV6-6 and TRBJ1-6, with D hard to call. The ends were cut back, 8 bases at V and 7 bases at J, with 12 bases in the middle. CDR3 size: 13 residues. Per germline, CDR1 MNHNY and CDR2 SVGAGI (reference sequence). The CDR3 nucleotides read TGTGCCAGCGAATCAAACTGGAATTCACCCCTCCACTTT. Residues: CASESNWNSPLHF.

CDR3 amino acids: CASSSLGGSIDGYTF. The CDR3 DNA sequence: TGTGCCAGCAGTTCATTAGGAGGGAGCATAGATGGCTACACCTTC. V usage is TRBV12-3 or TRBV12-4 and J usage is TRBJ1-2; D unclear. The CDR3 covers 15 residues. Trimming removed 4 bases from V and 6 bases from J, with 18 bases in between.

This clonotype occurred many times. The V and J genes are TRBV7-3 and TRBJ2-2; D remains unclear. V shed 5 bases and J shed 0 bases, with 13 bases lying between them. CDR3 length equals 16 residues. The germline V gene encodes CDR1 SGHTA and CDR2 FQGTGA. DNA for the CDR3: TGTGCCAGCAGCCGGGCGCAGACCGCGAACACCGGGGAGCTGTTTTTT. It specifies CASSRAQTANTGELFF.

The rearrangement uses TRBV15 and TRBJ1-6, with TRBD1 matching over 8 bases. CDR3 size: 15 residues. Germline V gene lookup returns CDR1 LNHNV and CDR2 YYDKDF (reference sequence). The junction had 10 bases not matched to a gene; V was cut back by 6 bases and J by 9 bases. In DNA, the CDR3 is TGTGCCACCAGAGAAATCACAGGGGGAAGTTCACCCCTCCACTTT. Translation gives CATREITGGSSPLHF.

This clonotype was found a few times. V gene TRBV5-4 combines with J gene TRBJ2-7; TRBD2 is a possible D gene (6 bases). This CDR3 region has 13 residues. V lost 2 bases and J lost 6, with 12 bases in between. CDR1 and CDR2 from the germline V gene are SGHNT and YYREEE (reference sequence). CDR3 amino acids: CASSFTSRGEQYF. The CDR3 nucleotides are TGTGCCAGCAGCTTCACTAGCCGGGGCGAGCAGTACTTC.

Many counts were recorded for this clonotype. This chain uses TRBV7-8 with TRBJ2-5; D uncertain. The CDR3 consists of 11 residues. Trimming removed 3 bases from V and 4 bases from J, with 3 bases in between. Germline lookup yields CDR1 SGHVS and CDR2 FQNEAQ. The CDR3 region has the DNA TGTGCCAGCAGCTTCGCAGAGACCCAGTACTTC. Translating gives CASSFAETQYF.

The rearrangement uses TRBV7-2 and TRBJ1-1; no definite D call. The germline gives CDR1 SGHTA, CDR2 FQGNSA. The CDR3 covers 16 residues. Trimming took off 4 bases at V and 0 bases at J, with 15 bases between the two ends. This CDR3 reads CASSYAPEEMNTEAFF. The DNA for the CDR3 is TGTGCCAGCAGCTATGCCCCGGAGGAAATGAACACTGAAGCTTTCTTT.

The chain uses TRBV10-2 and TRBJ2-6; tentative D call: TRBD1 (6 bases). V dropped 4 bases and J dropped 0 bases, with 19 bases sitting between them. CDR3 length: 19 amino acids. Germline CDR1 WSHSY, CDR2 SAAADI. DNA for the CDR3: TGCGCCAGCAGTGGGGATCTACAGGGACGTTTCTCTGGGGCCAACGTCCTGACTTTC. Protein product: CASSGDLQGRFSGANVLTF.

The chain joins TRBV7-9 to TRBJ2-7; no clear D. Germline CDR1 SEHNR, CDR2 FQNEAQ (reference sequence). The CDR3 is 17 residues long. V lost 5 bases, J lost 2 bases, and 22 bases lay in between. The CDR3 nucleotides read TGTGCCAGCAGCCAAGGGCCCGGGCGTAAAGAAACCTACGAGCAGTACTTC. As protein: CASSQGPGRKETYEQYF.

On this clonotype: Given the absence of the conserved phenylalanine or tryptophan at the CDR3 end, a read error is likely. It is unclear where the CDR3 begins or ends on the DNA, so no DNA is shown, and the CDR3 is as TCRdb lists it. The chain couples TRBV10-3 to TRBJ1-4. The germline CDR1 and CDR2 sequences are ENHRY and SYGVKD. The CDR3 is 10 residues long, counting both termini. CDR3 amino acids: CAISESAEIY.

This clonotype was observed once. Just one base apart from a much larger clone, this may be a read error. The chain employs TRBV7-9 and TRBJ2-5; D ambiguous. The ends were cut back, 7 bases at V and 5 bases at J, with 11 bases in the middle. The CDR3 has 12 residues. Per the germline V gene, CDR1 is SEHNR and CDR2 is FQNEAQ (reference sequence). CDR3 DNA sequence: TGTGCCAGCAACGTCAGGAACGAGACCCAGTACTTC. Protein sequence: CASNVRNETQYF.

About this clonotype: A clone one base away is much larger, so this may be a read error. The gene calls are TRBV11-1 and TRBJ1-3; D not resolved. V was shortened by 4 bases and J by 0 bases, with 13 bases between the two germline ends. The CDR3 is 16 residues long. The germline gives CDR1 SGHAT, CDR2 FQDESV (reference sequence). Here the CDR3 reads CASSSDRSYSGNTIYF. CDR3 nucleotides: TGTGCCAGCAGCTCAGACCGTAGTTACTCTGGAAACACCATATATTTT.

About this clonotype: A read error is possible here, since a much larger clone lies one base away. This chain links TRBV19 with TRBJ1-5; possibly TRBD1 for D (5 bases). Germline CDR1 is LNHDA and CDR2 is SQIVND (reference sequence). This CDR3 contains 13 residues. The CDR3 nucleotides are TGTACCAGTGGTTGGGGGGGTCAGGATCCCCAGCATTTT. It encodes CTSGWGGQDPQHF.

The gene calls are TRBV28 and TRBJ2-5; D gene unclear. CDR1 is MDHEN and CDR2 is SYDVKM in the germline V gene. V was clipped by 7 bases and J by 1 base, with 4 bases between them. This CDR3 contains 11 residues. The CDR3, as DNA: TGTGCCAGCACCGCCCAAGAGACCCAGTACTTC. Residues: CASTAQETQYF.